The T cell receptor (beta chain) described here comes from a study of T cell repertoires in cytomegalovirus infection. Study overall: Through public TCR beta signatures, both CMV infection and matching HLA type were indicated. Study-level findings and limits: HLA-C-restricted CMV-specific TCR beta clonotypes were dominant in the ex vivo response.

About this clonotype itself: What it recognizes is unknown.

TCRdb redid the calling of the reads with MiXCR, one entry per CDR3 protein. The table has about 110,000 distinct CDR3 sequences, roughly 40% seen once. V lost 0 bases and J lost 2; bases outside the gene matches: 0. The germline V gene has CDR1 DFQATT and CDR2 SNEGSKA (reference sequence). The CDR3 has 13 residues. This receptor was identified in a human donor in good health (CMV status not recorded). Some clones in this sample may be carry-over from other donors' samples. The rearrangement links TRBV20-1 to TRBJ2-7; TRBD2 matches 8 bases. This material consisted of CD8+ T cells from cultured PBMCs, taken from culture after CMV antigen stimulation. The CDR3 region is CSARDSGAYEQYF. In nucleotides, the CDR3 is TGCAGTGCTAGAGATAGCGGGGCCTACGAGCAGTACTTC.